The 13 T cell receptor beta chains listed next were all sequenced from one sample in a study of T-cell memory formation after mild COVID-19. TCRdb redid the calling of the 5' RACE reads with MiXCR, one entry per CDR3 protein. In the table there are 250,000 to 350,000 distinct CDR3 sequences, approximately 15% of which are singletons. What was sequenced was PBMCs or a T cell subset sorted from them (not recorded which). The receptors come from a man in his late teens or twenties who had mild COVID-19 (a few samples of this study predate the infection). Cell type and time point are not known.

This clonotype occurred a few times. The genes are TRBV4-1 and TRBJ1-1; TRBD1 matches at 7 bases. The CDR3 covers 16 residues. J gave up 6 bases and V 1 base, and 11 bases lay outside the gene matches. The germline gives CDR1 MGHRA, CDR2 YSYEKL. The CDR3 spells CASSQAPPDRDPEAFF. The CDR3 DNA reads as TGCGCCAGCAGCCAAGCTCCACCCGACAGGGACCCTGAAGCTTTCTTT.

J is TRBJ2-7 and V is TRBV12-3 or TRBV12-4, with 9 bases lining up with TRBD1. V trimming: 3 bases; J trimming: 9 bases; junction bases outside the gene matches: 6. The CDR3 is 13 residues long. CDR3 nucleotide sequence: TGTGCCAGCAGTTTTGGGACAGGGTCGTCGCAGTACGTC. It codes for CASSFGTGSSQYV.

This rearrangement joins TRBV15 to TRBJ2-4, with TRBD2 matching 8 bases. The germline CDR1 and CDR2 sequences are LNHNV and YYDKDF (reference sequence). Unmatched junction bases numbered 7, after V lost 6 bases and J lost 0 bases. This CDR3 comprises 16 residues. The CDR3 nucleotides read TGTGCCACCAGGGAGACTAGCGCGCTAGCCAAAAACATTCAGTACTTC. Protein sequence: CATRETSALAKNIQYF.

This clonotype was detected a few times. The V gene is TRBV10-3, the J gene TRBJ1-1; TRBD1 is a possible D gene (5 bases). The CDR3 contains 14 residues. Trimming took 7 bases from V and 0 from J, leaving 12 bases between them. The V gene's germline CDR1 is ENHRY and CDR2 SYGVKD. CDR3 in DNA: TGTGCCATCAAAAAGACAGACATGAACACTGAAGCTTTCTTT. It codes for CAIKKTDMNTEAFF.

The chain recombines TRBV6-5 with TRBJ2-7; no definite D call. Between the trimmed V and J ends, which lost 5 bases and 3 bases, there was a span of 17 bases. The CDR3 covers 15 residues. Germline CDR1 is MNHEY and CDR2 is SVGAGI. CDR3 coding DNA: TGTGCCAGCAGTAAGGGTTCCTCTATGGTCTACGAGCAGTACTTC. Protein sequence: CASSKGSSMVYEQYF.

The table lists this clonotype with a few counts. The chain links TRBV7-8 to TRBJ2-3, with 8 bases fitting TRBD1. Germline V CDR1 and CDR2: SGHVS, FQNEAQ. V lost 5 bases to trimming and J lost 1 base; unmatched junction nucleotides: 2. There are 14 residues in the CDR3. CDR3 protein: CASSLRGRTDTQYF. DNA of the CDR3: TGTGCCAGCAGCCTCAGGGGGCGCACAGATACGCAGTATTTT. Using reference TRBV7-8 and TRBJ2-3 for the parts outside the CDR3, the full variable domain is GAGVSQSPRYKVAKRGQDVALRCDPISGHVSLFWYQQALGQGPEFLTYFQNEAQLDKSGLPSDRFFAERPEGSVSTLKIQRTQQEDSAVYLCASSLRGRTDTQYFGPGTRLTVL.

As regards this clonotype: A read error may account for a junction end that differs from germline. The chain links TRBV12-3 or TRBV12-4 to TRBJ2-1, with a weak D call TRBD2 (7 bases). The CDR3 is 15 amino acids. The CDR3 nucleotides read TGTGCCAGCAGTTTTGGGGGGGGCTCCGACAATGAGCAGTTCTTC. Translation gives CASSFGGGSDNEQFF.

This clonotype was observed a few times. The rearrangement joins TRBV25-1 to TRBJ2-7; 8 nucleotides match TRBD2. V shed 9 bases, J shed 2 bases, and the junction held 12 bases outside the gene matches. This CDR3 is 15 amino acids long. CDR1 and CDR2 from the germline V gene are MGHDK and SYGVNS. The CDR3 nucleotides read TGTGCCAGTCAACCGAGAGCGGGGGCCGCCTACGAGCAGTACTTC. Amino acids: CASQPRAGAAYEQYF.

This clonotype has a handful of counts. The V call is TRBV4-1, the J call TRBJ2-4, with 15 bases identical to TRBD2. The trim removed 4 bases at V and 3 bases at J, leaving 7 bases unmatched. The CDR3 loop spans 18 amino acids. Germline CDR1 is MGHRA and CDR2 is YSYEKL. CDR3 nucleotide sequence: TGCGCCAGCAGCCGTGGACTAGCGGGGGGGCCAGTCAAAAACATTCAGTACTTC. It is translated as CASSRGLAGGPVKNIQYF.

The chain employs TRBV6-5 and TRBJ2-5; D is tentatively TRBD1 or TRBD2 (5 bases each). This CDR3 has 13 amino acids. From germline, CDR1 is MNHEY and CDR2 SVGAGI. V lost 5 bases to trimming and J lost 2 bases, with 9 bases between them. The CDR3 nucleotides read TGTGCCAGCAGTGGGGGACGTCAAGAGACCCAGTACTTC. This translates into CASSGGRQETQYF.

The CDR3 is CASSYSLNSHYGYTF. CDR3 sequence (DNA): TGTGCCAGCAGTTACTCGTTGAACAGTCACTATGGCTACACCTTC. V is TRBV6-5 and J is TRBJ1-2; D is ambiguous. This CDR3 is built from 15 residues. The V and J ends lost 0 bases and 3 bases respectively, with 11 bases between them. Germline assignment: CDR1 MNHEY and CDR2 SVGAGI.

This clonotype was observed many times. The chain combines TRBV10-3 with TRBJ1-3; D gene uncertain. CDR3 length: 13 amino acids. Germline V CDR1 and CDR2: ENHRY, SYGVKD. Deletions cut 4 bases from V and 0 bases from J, with 4 bases between. DNA of the CDR3: TGTGCCATCAGTGGCAGCTCTGGAAACACCATATATTTT. This sequence encodes CAISGSSGNTIYF.

The rearrangement joins TRBV4-1 to TRBJ2-1; 8 bases are shared with TRBD2. J was trimmed by 4 bases and V by 0 bases; bases with no gene match: 5. Germline V gene data show CDR1 as MGHRA and CDR2 as YSYEKL. The CDR3 runs to 16 residues. CDR3 sequence (DNA): TGCGCCAGCAGCCAAGATGAACCTAGCGGGTACAATGAGCAGTTCTTC. Encoded protein: CASSQDEPSGYNEQFF.